Listed here is a single TCR beta chain. CDR1 and CDR2 from the germline V gene are LGHNA and YSLEER. V lost 1 base and J lost 6; bases outside the gene matches: 2. This CDR3 contains 14 residues. The sample is drawn from a study of blood T cell repertoires in COVID-19. Study summary: The United States, Italy and Spain provided the acute and convalescent COVID-19 samples.

Assay used: immunoSEQ multiplex PCR; TCRdb lists only in-frame clones, some missing. Here the sample spans around 280,000 clones, approximately 88% being singletons. The chain uses TRBV4-3 and TRBJ2-7; 11 bases are a match to TRBD2. The specimen sequenced was PBMCs or T cells enriched from blood (not recorded which). The sequence came from a woman aged 40 to 50 who had recovered from COVID-19. CDR3 in amino acids: CASSQVLAGVEQYF. CDR3 in DNA: TGCGCCAGCAGCCAAGTACTAGCGGGAGTCGAGCAGTACTTC.